Sequencing of this TCR beta chain was carried out in a study of sequential checkpoint blockade in melanoma. Treatment given: randomized to nivolumab then ipilimumab (arm A) or the reverse (arm B). No patient had prior DNA-damaging chemotherapy. Assay used: immunoSEQ multiplex PCR; TCRdb lists only in-frame clones, some missing. The sample consists of some 8,800 clones, 20% to 25% of them appearing once. Looked up from germline, CDR1 is SGDLS and CDR2 is YYNGEE. V was clipped by 4 bases and J by 0 bases, with 19 bases between them. This CDR3 comprises 17 residues. The receptor comes from a human donor with melanoma. The chain links TRBV9 to TRBJ1-1, with D possibly matching TRBD1 (6 bases). This specimen was tumor tissue (inferred from file names), taken from a patient given nivolumab and ipilimumab in sequence. CDR3: CASSPSGGYLMNTEAFF. CDR3 nucleotide sequence: TGTGCCAGCAGCCCATCTGGGGGCTACCTCATGAACACTGAAGCTTTCTTT. Drawing the rest from reference TRBV9 and TRBJ1-1, the complete variable domain is DSGVTQTPKHLITATGQRVTLRCSPRSGDLSVYWYQQSLDQGLQFLIQYYNGEERAKGNILERFSAQQFPDLHSELNLSSLELGDSALYFCASSPSGGYLMNTEAFFGQGTRLTVV.